This TCR beta chain appears in the sequencing data of a study of blood T cell repertoires in COVID-19. Study overall: Samples taken during acute and convalescent COVID-19 were collected in the United States, Italy and Spain.

Trimming took 2 bases from V and 4 from J; bases not matched to a gene: 4. Per the germline V gene, CDR1 is MNHEY and CDR2 is SMNVEV (reference sequence). There are 15 residues in the CDR3. The protocol was immunoSEQ multiplex PCR, while the TCRdb copy is restricted to in-frame clones and leaves out a portion. This table has 180,000 or so clones, around 87% appearing once. This receptor was taken from a middle-aged man with active or convalescent COVID-19. The chain couples TRBV27 to TRBJ2-7, with TRBD1 matching 11 bases. The sample taken for sequencing was peripheral blood. The CDR3 DNA follows: TGTGCCAGCAGTTTAAAGGACAGGGGGCTGTACGAGCAGTACTTC. Its protein is CASSLKDRGLYEQYF.